The T cell receptor beta chain under discussion was sequenced for a study of T cells after posttransplantation cyclophosphamide. This CDR3 spans 15 amino acids. Germline assignment: CDR1 SGHNT and CDR2 YYREEE (reference sequence). V trimming: 0 bases; J trimming: 5 bases; junction bases outside the gene matches: 4. Control samples came 1 year after myeloablative marrow transplants with methotrexate plus calcineurin inhibitor. Repertoires were generated with immunoSEQ multiplex PCR, while TCRdb's copy carries only in-frame clones and drops some. The repertoire has about 15,000 clones, about four fifths of them found once; the top ten carry approximately 3%.

Source: PBMCs, taken just under 450 days after allogeneic stem cell transplant with calcineurin inhibitor and methotrexate. This chain uses TRBV5-4 with TRBJ2-7; 11 nucleotides line up with TRBD1. This receptor was obtained from a male patient between 25 and 39 years old who received an allogeneic stem cell transplant from an unrelated donor, was CMV-positive, and had acute and chronic GVHD. The graft donor may account for some of the T cells. CDR3 amino acids: CASSLGPGQGDEQYF. CDR3 bases: TGTGCCAGCAGCTTGGGGCCGGGACAGGGGGACGAGCAGTACTTC.